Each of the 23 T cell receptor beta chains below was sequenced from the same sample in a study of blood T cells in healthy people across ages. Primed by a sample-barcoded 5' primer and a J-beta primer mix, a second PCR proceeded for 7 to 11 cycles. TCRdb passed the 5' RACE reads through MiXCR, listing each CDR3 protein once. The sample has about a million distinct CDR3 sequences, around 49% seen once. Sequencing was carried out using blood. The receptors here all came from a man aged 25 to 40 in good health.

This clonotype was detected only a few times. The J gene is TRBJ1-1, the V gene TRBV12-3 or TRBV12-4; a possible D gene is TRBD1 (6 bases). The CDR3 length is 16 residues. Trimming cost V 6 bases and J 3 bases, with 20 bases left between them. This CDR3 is CASSPGQPSGHTEAFF. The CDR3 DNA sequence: TGTGCCAGCAGCCCTGGACAGCCCTCGGGGCACACTGAAGCTTTCTTT.

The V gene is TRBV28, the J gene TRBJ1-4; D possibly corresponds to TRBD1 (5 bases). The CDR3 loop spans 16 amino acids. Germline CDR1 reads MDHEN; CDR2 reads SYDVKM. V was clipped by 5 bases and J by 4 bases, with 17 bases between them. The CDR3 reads CASSRDRGRVNEKLFF. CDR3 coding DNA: TGTGCCAGCAGTCGGGACCGGGGTAGGGTTAATGAAAAACTGTTTTTT.

The CDR3 reads CASSFAGTGNTIYF. The CDR3, as DNA: TGTGCCAGCAGTTTCGCAGGGACTGGAAACACCATATATTTT. This chain connects TRBV28 to TRBJ1-3, with a tentative D call TRBD1 (5 bases). CDR3 length: 14 amino acids. Trimming stripped 3 bases from V and 2 bases from J, with 8 bases between. CDR1 and CDR2 from the germline V gene are MDHEN and SYDVKM.

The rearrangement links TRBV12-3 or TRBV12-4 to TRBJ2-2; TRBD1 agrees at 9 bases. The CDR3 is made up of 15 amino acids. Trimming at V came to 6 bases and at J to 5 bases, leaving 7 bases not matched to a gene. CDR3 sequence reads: CASSSDRGGTGELFF. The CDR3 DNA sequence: TGTGCCAGCAGCTCGGACAGGGGTGGGACCGGGGAGCTGTTTTTT.

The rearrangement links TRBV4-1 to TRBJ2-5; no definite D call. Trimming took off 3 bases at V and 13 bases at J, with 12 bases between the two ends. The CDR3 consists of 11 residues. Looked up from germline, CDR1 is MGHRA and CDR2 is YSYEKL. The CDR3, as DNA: TGCGCCAGCAGCCAGGGGTACGAGCGGTACTTC. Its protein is CASSQGYERYF.

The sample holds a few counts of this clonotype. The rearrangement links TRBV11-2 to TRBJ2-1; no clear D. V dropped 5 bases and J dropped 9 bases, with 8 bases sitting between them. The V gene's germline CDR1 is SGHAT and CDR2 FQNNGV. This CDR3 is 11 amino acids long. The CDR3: CASSQQVEQFF. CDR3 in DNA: TGTGCCAGCAGCCAGCAGGTTGAGCAGTTCTTC.

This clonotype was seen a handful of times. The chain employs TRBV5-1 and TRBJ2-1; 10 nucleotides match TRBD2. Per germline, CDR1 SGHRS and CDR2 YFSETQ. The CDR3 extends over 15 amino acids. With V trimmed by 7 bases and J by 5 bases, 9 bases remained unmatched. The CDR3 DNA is TGCGCCAGCCAACCACCGGGACTAGCGAACAATGAGCAGTTCTTC. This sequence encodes CASQPPGLANNEQFF. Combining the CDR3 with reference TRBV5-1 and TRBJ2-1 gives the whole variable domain KAGVTQTPRYLIKTRGQQVTLSCSPISGHRSVSWYQQTPGQGLQFLFEYFSETQRNKGNFPGRFSGRQFSNSRSEMNVSTLELGDSALYLCASQPPGLANNEQFFGPGTRLTVL.

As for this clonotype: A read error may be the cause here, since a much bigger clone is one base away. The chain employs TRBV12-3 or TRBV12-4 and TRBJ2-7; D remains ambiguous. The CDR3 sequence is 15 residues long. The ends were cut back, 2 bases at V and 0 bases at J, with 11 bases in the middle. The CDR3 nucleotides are TGTGCCAGCAGTTTAACCCTTGAGAACTCCTACGAGCAGTACTTC. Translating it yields CASSLTLENSYEQYF.

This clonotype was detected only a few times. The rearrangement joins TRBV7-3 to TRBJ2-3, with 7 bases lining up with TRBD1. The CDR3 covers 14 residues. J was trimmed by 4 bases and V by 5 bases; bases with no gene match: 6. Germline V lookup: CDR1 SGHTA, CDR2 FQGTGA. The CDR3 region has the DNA TGTGCCAGCAGCCGCGACGGGACAGCAGATACGCAGTATTTT. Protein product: CASSRDGTADTQYF.

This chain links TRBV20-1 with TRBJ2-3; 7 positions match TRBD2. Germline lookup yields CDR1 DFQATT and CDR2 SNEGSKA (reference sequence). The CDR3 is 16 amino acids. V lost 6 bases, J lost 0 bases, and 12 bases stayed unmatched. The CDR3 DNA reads TGCAGTGCCCATCCCCGGACTAGGCGCAGCACAGATACGCAGTATTTT. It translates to CSAHPRTRRSTDTQYF.

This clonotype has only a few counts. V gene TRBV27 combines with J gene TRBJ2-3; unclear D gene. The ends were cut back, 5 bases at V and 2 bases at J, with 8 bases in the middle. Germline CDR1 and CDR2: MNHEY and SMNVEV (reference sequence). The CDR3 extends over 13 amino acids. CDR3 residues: CASSVVATDTQYF. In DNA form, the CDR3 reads TGTGCCAGCAGTGTGGTCGCCACAGATACGCAGTATTTT.

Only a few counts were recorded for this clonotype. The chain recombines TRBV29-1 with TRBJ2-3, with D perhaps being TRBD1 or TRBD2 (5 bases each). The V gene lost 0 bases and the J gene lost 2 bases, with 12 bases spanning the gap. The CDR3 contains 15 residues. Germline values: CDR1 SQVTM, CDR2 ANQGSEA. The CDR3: CSVEDRTGTTDTQYF. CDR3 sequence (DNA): TGCAGCGTTGAAGATCGTACGGGGACCACAGATACGCAGTATTTT.

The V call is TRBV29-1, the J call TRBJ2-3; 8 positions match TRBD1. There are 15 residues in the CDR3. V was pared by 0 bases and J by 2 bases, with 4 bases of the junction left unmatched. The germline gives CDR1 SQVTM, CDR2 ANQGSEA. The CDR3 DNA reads TGCAGCGTTGAAGATGTGCAGGGGGCCACAGATACGCAGTATTTT. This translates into CSVEDVQGATDTQYF.

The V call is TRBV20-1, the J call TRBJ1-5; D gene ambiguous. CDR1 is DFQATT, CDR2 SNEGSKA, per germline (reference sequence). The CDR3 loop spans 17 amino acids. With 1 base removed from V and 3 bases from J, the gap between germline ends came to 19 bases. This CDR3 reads CSARGRLMTAYNQPQHF. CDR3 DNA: TGCAGTGCTAGAGGCAGGCTAATGACCGCATACAATCAGCCCCAGCATTTT.

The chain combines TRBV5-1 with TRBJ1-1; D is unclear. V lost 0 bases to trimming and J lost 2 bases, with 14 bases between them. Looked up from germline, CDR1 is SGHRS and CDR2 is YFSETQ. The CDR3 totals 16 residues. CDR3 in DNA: TGCGCCAGCAGCTTGGCCAGGTCAGCGGTAAACACTGAAGCTTTCTTT. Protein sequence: CASSLARSAVNTEAFF.

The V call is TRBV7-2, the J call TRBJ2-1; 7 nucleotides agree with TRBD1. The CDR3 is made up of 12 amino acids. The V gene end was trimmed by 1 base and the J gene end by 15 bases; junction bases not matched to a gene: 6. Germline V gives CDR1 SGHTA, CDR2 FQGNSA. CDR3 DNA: TGTGCCAGCAGCTTAGACCAGGGGGTTCGGTTCTTC. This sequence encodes CASSLDQGVRFF.

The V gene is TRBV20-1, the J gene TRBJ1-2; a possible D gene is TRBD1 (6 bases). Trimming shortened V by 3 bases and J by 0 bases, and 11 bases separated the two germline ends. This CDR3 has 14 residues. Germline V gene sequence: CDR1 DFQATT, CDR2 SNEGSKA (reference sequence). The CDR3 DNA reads TGCAGTGCTAGCTATACAGGGACTAACTATGGCTACACCTTC. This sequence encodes CSASYTGTNYGYTF.

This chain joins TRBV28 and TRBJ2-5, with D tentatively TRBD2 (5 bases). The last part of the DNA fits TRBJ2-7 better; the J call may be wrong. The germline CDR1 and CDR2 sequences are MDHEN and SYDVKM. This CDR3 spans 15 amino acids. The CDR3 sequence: CASRGAAAYLNEQYF. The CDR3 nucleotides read TGTGCCAGCAGGGGAGCGGCCGCCTACCTCAACGAGCAGTACTTC.

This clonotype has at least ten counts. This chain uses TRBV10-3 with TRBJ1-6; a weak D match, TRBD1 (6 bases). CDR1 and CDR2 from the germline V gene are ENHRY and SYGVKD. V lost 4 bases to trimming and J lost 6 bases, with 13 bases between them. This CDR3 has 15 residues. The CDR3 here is CAISVGGGRNSPLHF. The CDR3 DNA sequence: TGTGCCATCAGTGTTGGGGGGGGGCGTAATTCACCCCTCCACTTT.

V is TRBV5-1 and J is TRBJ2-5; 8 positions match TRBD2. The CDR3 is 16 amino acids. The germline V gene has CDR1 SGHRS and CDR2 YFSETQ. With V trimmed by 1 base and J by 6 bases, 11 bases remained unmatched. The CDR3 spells CASSLRRAGGQKTQYF. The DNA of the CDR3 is TGCGCCAGCAGCTTGAGGCGGGCGGGGGGTCAAAAGACCCAGTACTTC.

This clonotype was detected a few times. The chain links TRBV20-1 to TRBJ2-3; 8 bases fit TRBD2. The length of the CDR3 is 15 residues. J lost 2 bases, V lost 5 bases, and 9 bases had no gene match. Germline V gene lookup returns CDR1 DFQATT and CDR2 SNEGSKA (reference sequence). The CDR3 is CSAPSIAGYTDTQYF. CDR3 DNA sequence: TGCAGTGCTCCATCGATAGCGGGGTACACAGATACGCAGTATTTT.

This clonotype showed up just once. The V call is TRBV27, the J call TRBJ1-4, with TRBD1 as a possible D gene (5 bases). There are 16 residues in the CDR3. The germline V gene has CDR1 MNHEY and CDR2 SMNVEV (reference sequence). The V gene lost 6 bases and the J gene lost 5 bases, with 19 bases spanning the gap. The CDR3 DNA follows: TGTGCCAGCAGGCTTATGGGGCAGGGACCAAATGAAAAACTGTTTTTT. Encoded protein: CASRLMGQGPNEKLFF.

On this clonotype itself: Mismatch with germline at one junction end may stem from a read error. The CDR3 sequence: CTSGPAGGYQETQYF. Written as DNA, the CDR3 is TGTACCAGCGGTCCGGCGGGGGGATACCAAGAGACCCAGTACTTC. This chain uses TRBV27 with TRBJ2-5, with TRBD2 matching over 8 bases. From germline, CDR1 is MNHEY and CDR2 SMNVEV (reference sequence). The CDR3 is 15 amino acids.